Listed below are T cell receptor beta chains from one sample, sequenced in a study of Ad26.COV2.S vaccination and SARS-CoV-2 variants. Some clones are missing from TCRdb's copy, which holds only in-frame ones; the method was immunoSEQ multiplex PCR. The sample includes a few hundred thousand clones, about 92% seen only once; the top ten take about 4.1%. The sequenced sample was peripheral blood, obtained in a trial of Ad26.COV2.S vaccine versus placebo. The receptors originated from a person between 18 and 60 years old who received the Ad26.COV2.S COVID-19 vaccine or a placebo. CDR3s include the opening cysteine and the closing phenylalanine or tryptophan. A D gene is named only where the DNA matches it firmly. Rows may omit the clone size; those that give it use once, few, many or a size class.

abundance: .; j_gene: TRBJ2-2; d_gene: .; v_gene: TRBV11-2; CDR3nt: TGTGCCAGCAGCCCGAGGGGACGGGTAAACACCGGGGAGCTGTTTTTT; CDR3aa: CASSPRGRVNTGELFF
abundance: .; j_gene: TRBJ2-7; d_gene: TRBD2; v_gene: TRBV28; CDR3nt: TGTGCCGTCCATAGCGGGAGTAGGGCCTACGAGCAGTACTTC; CDR3aa: CAVHSGSRAYEQYF
abundance: .; j_gene: TRBJ2-7; d_gene: .; v_gene: TRBV6-2/TRBV6-3; CDR3nt: TGTGCCAGCAGTTACTCCGGGACTCAGAACGAGCAGTACTTC; CDR3aa: CASSYSGTQNEQYF
abundance: .; j_gene: TRBJ1-2; d_gene: .; v_gene: TRBV7-2; CDR3nt: TGTGCCAGCAGCTTAGGCGGGGCAGGGAATGGCTACACCTTC; CDR3aa: CASSLGGAGNGYTF
abundance: few; j_gene: TRBJ2-7; d_gene: TRBD1; v_gene: TRBV3-1/TRBV3-2; CDR3nt: TGTGCCAGCAGCCAATCCGACAGGGGATCCTACGAGCAGTACTTC; CDR3aa: CASSQSDRGSYEQYF
abundance: few; j_gene: TRBJ2-7; d_gene: TRBD2; v_gene: TRBV19; CDR3nt: TGTGCCAGTAGTATCGGACTAGCGGGAACTGAAGAGCAGTACTTC; CDR3aa: CASSIGLAGTEEQYF
abundance: .; j_gene: TRBJ2-6; d_gene: .; v_gene: TRBV7-2; CDR3nt: TGTGCCAGCAGCTCGTGGTCCCAATCTGGGGCCAACGTCCTGACTTTC; CDR3aa: CASSSWSQSGANVLTF
abundance: .; j_gene: TRBJ2-1; d_gene: TRBD2; v_gene: TRBV29-1; CDR3nt: TGCAGCGCAGCCGGGACTAAAATCTGGGGTGAGCAGTTCTTC; CDR3aa: CSAAGTKIWGEQFF
abundance: .; j_gene: TRBJ2-2; d_gene: TRBD2; v_gene: TRBV24-1; CDR3nt: TGTGCCACCAGTGGCCCATTGGCGGGAGGCTATGACACCGGGGAGCTGTTTTTT; CDR3aa: CATSGPLAGGYDTGELFF
abundance: .; j_gene: TRBJ2-7; d_gene: .; v_gene: TRBV4-3; CDR3nt: TGCGCCAGCAGCCAAGATCAGATATCGATTAAGTACTTC; CDR3aa: CASSQDQISIKYF